This TCR beta chain was identified during a study of tumor-infiltrating lymphocytes in localized non-small cell lung cancer. Study overall: From each patient, both tumor and uninvolved lung, non-adjacent to tumor, were sampled. Study results and limitations: Recurrence-free survival showed no association with tumor T-cell fraction.

This clone was seen a few times. No antigen is known for it. Profiling relied on immunoSEQ multiplex PCR, and the TCRdb table lists in-frame clones only, not all of them. This sample has about 14,000 clones, with about four fifths found just once. V shed 4 bases and J 11 bases; nucleotides not matched to a gene: 12. The CDR3 extends over 14 amino acids. Germline CDR1 and CDR2: SGDLS and YYNGEE. The receptor was isolated from a human donor with non-small cell lung cancer. J is TRBJ1-1 and V is TRBV9; the match to TRBD1 covers 9 bases. Sequencing input: lung tumor tissue. This CDR3 reads CASSPHRDRADAFF. In DNA form, the CDR3 reads TGTGCCAGCAGCCCACACCGGGACAGGGCCGATGCTTTCTTT.